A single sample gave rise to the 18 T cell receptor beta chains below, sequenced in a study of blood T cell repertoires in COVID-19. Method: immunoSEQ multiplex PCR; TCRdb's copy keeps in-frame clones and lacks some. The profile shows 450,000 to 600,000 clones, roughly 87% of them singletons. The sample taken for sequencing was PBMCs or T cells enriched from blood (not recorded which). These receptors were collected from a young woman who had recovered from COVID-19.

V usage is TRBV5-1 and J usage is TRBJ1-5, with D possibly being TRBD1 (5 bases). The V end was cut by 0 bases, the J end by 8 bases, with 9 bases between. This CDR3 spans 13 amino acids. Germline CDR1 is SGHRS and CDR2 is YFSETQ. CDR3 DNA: TGCGCCAGCAGCTTGGCGCCGGGGGAGCCCCAGCATTTT. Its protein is CASSLAPGEPQHF.

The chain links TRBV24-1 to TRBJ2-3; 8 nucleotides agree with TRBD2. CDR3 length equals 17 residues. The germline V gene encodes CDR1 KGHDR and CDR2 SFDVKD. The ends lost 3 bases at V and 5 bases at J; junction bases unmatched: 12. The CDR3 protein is CATSDPHSRGGIDTQYF. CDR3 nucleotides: TGTGCCACCAGTGATCCCCACTCCCGGGGGGGCATAGATACGCAGTATTTT.

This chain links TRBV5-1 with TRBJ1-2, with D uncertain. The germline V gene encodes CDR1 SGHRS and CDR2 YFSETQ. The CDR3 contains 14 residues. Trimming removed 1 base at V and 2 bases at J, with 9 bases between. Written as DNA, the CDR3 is TGCGCCAGCAGCTTGTCCCCTTTAAACTATGGCTACACCTTC. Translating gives CASSLSPLNYGYTF.

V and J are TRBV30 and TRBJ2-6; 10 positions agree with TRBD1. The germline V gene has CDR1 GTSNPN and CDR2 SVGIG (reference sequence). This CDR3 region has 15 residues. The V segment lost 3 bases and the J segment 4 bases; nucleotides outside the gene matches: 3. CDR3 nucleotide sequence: TGTGCCTGGAGGGGACAGGGGCCCGGGGCCAACGTCCTGACTTTC. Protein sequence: CAWRGQGPGANVLTF. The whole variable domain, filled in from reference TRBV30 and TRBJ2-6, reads SQTIHQWPATLVQPVGSPLSLECTVEGTSNPNLYWYRQAAGRGLQLLFYSVGIGQISSEVPQNLSASRPQDRQFILSSKKLLLSDSGFYLCAWRGQGPGANVLTFGAGSRLTVL.

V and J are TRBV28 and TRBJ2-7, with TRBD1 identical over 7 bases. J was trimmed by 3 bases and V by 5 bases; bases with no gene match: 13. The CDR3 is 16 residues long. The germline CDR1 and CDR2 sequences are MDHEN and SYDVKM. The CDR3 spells CASSRGTVSQYYEQYF. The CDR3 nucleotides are TGTGCCAGCAGTCGAGGGACAGTCAGTCAGTACTACGAGCAGTACTTC. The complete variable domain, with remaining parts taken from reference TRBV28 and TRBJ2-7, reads DVKVTQSSRYLVKRTGEKVFLECVQDMDHENMFWYRQDPGLGLRLIYFSYDVKMKEKGDIPEGYSVSREKKERFSLILESASTNQTSMYLCASSRGTVSQYYEQYFGPGTRLTVT.

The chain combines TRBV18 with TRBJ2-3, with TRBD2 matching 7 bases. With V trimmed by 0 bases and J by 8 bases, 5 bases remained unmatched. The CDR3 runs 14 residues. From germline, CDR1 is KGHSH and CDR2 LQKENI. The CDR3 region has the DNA TGTGCCAGCTCACCACCTTGGGGCGGGGGTACGCAGTATTTT. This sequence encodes CASSPPWGGGTQYF.

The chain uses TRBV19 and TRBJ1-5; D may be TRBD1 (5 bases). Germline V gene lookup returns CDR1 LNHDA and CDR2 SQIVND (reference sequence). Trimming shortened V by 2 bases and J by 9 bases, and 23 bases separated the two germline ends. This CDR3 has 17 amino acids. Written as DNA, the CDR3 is TGTGCCAGTAGTATAAAAGGGACTTCTGGGGGTGCTTGGCCCCAGCATTTT. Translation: CASSIKGTSGGAWPQHF.

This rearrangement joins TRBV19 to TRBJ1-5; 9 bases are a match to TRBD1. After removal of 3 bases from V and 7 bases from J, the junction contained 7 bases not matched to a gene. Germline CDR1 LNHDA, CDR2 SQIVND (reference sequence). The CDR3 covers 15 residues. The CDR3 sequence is CASSMGRQGGQPQHF. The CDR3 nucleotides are TGTGCCAGTAGTATGGGACGACAGGGGGGACAGCCCCAGCATTTT.

The CDR3 protein is CASSLVGPPLETEAFF. The CDR3 DNA follows: TGTGCCAGCAGCTTAGTTGGGCCTCCCCTCGAAACTGAAGCTTTCTTT. The rearrangement uses TRBV11-3 and TRBJ1-1; D unclear. CDR1 is SGHNT and CDR2 is YENEEA in the germline V gene. Trimming took 1 base from V and 5 from J, leaving 17 bases between them. The CDR3 runs 16 residues.

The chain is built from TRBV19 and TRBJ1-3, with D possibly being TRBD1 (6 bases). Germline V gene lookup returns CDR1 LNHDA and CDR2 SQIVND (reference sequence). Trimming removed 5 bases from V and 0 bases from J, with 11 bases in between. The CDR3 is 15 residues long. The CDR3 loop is CASSSGVISGNTIYF. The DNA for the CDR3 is TGTGCCAGTAGTTCAGGGGTGATCTCTGGAAACACCATATATTTT.

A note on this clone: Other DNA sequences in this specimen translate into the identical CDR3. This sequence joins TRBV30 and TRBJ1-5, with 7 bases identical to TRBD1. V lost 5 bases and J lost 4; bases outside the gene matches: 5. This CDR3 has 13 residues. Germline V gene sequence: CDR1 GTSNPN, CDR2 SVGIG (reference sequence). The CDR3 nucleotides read TGTGCCTGGCAGGGGGGAGGAAATCAGCCCCAGCATTTT. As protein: CAWQGGGNQPQHF.

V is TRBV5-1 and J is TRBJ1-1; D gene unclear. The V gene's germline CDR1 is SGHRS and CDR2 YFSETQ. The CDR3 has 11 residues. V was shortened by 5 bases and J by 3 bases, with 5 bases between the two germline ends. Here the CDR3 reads CASREYTEAFF. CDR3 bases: TGCGCCAGCAGGGAGTACACTGAAGCTTTCTTT. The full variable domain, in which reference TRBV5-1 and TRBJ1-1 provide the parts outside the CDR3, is KAGVTQTPRYLIKTRGQQVTLSCSPISGHRSVSWYQQTPGQGLQFLFEYFSETQRNKGNFPGRFSGRQFSNSRSEMNVSTLELGDSALYLCASREYTEAFFGQGTRLTVV.

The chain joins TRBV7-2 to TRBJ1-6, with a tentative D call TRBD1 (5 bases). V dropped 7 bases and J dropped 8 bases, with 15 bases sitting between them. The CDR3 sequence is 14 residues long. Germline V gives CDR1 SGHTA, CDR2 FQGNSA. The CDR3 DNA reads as TGTGCCAGCACGTCGCGGGACGCCCATTCACCCCTCCACTTT. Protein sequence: CASTSRDAHSPLHF.

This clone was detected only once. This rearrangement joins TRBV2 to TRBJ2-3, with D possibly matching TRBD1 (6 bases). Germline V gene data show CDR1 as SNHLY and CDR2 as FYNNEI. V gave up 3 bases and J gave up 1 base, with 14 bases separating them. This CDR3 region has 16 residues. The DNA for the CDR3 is TGTGCCAGCAGTGATGGGACACCTAGGGGCACAGATACGCAGTATTTT. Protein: CASSDGTPRGTDTQYF.

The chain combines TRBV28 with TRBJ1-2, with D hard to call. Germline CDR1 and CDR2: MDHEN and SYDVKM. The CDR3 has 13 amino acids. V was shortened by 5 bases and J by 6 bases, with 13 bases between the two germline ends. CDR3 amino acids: CASSGPGEDGYTF. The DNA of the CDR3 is TGTGCCAGCAGTGGCCCCGGGGAAGATGGCTACACCTTC.

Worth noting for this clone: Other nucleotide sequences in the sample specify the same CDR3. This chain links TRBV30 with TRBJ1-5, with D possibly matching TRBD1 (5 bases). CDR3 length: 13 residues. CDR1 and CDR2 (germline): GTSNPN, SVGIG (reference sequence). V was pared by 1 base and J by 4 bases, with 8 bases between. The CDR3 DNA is TGTGCCTGGAGTGGAACAGGAAATCAGCCCCAGCATTTT. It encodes CAWSGTGNQPQHF.

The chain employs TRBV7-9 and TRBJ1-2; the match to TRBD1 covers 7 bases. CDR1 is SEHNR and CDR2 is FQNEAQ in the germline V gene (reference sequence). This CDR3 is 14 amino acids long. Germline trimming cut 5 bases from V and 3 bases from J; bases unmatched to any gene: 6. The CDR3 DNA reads TGTGCCAGCAGCCAATTACAGGGGTACTATGGCTACACCTTC. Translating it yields CASSQLQGYYGYTF.

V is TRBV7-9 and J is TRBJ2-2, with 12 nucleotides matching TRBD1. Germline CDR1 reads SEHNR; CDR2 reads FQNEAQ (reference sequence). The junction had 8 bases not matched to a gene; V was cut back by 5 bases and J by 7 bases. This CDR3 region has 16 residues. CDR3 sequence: CASSPPGQGAGGELFF. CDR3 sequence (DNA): TGTGCCAGCAGCCCGCCGGGACAGGGGGCCGGCGGGGAGCTGTTTTTT.